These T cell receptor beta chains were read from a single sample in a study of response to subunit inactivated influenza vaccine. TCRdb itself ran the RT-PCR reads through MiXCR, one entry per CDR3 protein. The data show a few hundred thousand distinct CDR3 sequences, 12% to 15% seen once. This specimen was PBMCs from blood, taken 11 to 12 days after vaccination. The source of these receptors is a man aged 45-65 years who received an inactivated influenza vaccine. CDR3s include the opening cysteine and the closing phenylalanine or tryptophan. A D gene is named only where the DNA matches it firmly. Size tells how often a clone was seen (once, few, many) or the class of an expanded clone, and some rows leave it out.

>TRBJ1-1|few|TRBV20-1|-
TGCAGCGCTGTTATTCCGGGCGGGTGGACTGAAGCTTTCTTT
CSAVIPGGWTEAFF
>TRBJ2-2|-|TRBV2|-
TGTGCCAGCAGAGGTGGTCGGGCCCCCGGGGAGCTGTTTTTT
CASRGGRAPGELFF
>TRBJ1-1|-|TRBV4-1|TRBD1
TGCGCCAGCAGCCAGATACCCGGGACAGGATTTGAAGCTTTCTTT
CASSQIPGTGFEAFF
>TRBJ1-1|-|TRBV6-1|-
TGTGCCAGTTACCGGACGGGGAACACTGAAGCTTTCTTT
CASYRTGNTEAFF
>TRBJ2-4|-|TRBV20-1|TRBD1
TGCAGTGCAGACGCCGGGACAGGGGGGTACATTCAGTACTTC
CSADAGTGGYIQYF
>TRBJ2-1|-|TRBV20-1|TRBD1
TGCAGTGCGACCTCCGGGACAGGGGGCAATGAGCAGTTCTTC
CSATSGTGGNEQFF
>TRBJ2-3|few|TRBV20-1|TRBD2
TGCAGTGCTAGTAGCGGGAGAGTAGATACGCAGTATTTT
CSASSGRVDTQYF
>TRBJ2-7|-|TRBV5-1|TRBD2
TGCGCCAGCAGCACAAACATACCGTACAGCGGGGCCTACGAGCAGTACTTC
CASSTNIPYSGAYEQYF
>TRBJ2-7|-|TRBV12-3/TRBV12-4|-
TGTGCCAGCAGTGCGGGGATTTACGAGCAGTACTTC
CASSAGIYEQYF
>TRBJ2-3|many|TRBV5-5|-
TGTGCCAGCAGCTCGAGACTAAGTGGCGCAGATACGCAGTATTTT
CASSSRLSGADTQYF
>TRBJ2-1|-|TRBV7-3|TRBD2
TGTGCCAGCAGCTTAAATAGTCGGGGCGGGAGGGCCCACAATGAGCAGTTCTTC
CASSLNSRGGRAHNEQFF
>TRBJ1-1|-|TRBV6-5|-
TGTGCCAGCAGTTCAGTACGTCTGAACACTGAAGCTTTCTTT
CASSSVRLNTEAFF
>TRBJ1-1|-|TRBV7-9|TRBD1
TGTGCCAGCAGCTTGTCCGCGATTGACAGGGGGAGGACTGAAGCTTTCTTT
CASSLSAIDRGRTEAFF
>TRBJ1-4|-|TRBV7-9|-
TGTGCCAGCAGTCAGGAGGCCCCCAAACTGTTTTTT
CASSQEAPKLFF
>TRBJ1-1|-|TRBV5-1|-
TGCGCCAGCACCTCCCTGAACACTGAAGCTTTCTTT
CASTSLNTEAFF
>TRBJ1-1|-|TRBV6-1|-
TGTGCCAGCGGGGACATCGTGAACACTGAAGCTTTCTTT
CASGDIVNTEAFF
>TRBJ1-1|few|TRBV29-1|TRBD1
TGCAGCGCCTTAATTGGGACAGCGAACACTGAAGCTTTCTTT
CSALIGTANTEAFF
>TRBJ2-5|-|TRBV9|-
TGTGCCAGCAGCCCACACGGAGGAACGGAGACCCAGTACTTC
CASSPHGGTETQYF
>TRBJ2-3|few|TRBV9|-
TGTGCCAGCAGCGTAGGCGGTTTGACAGATACGCAGTATTTT
CASSVGGLTDTQYF
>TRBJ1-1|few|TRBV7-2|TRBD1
TGTGCCAGCATCATCGACAGGGGGAGGAACACTGAAGCTTTCTTT
CASIIDRGRNTEAFF
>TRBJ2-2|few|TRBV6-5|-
TGTGCCAGCAGTTACTCGGCAGGGACGAACACCGGGGAGCTGTTTTTT
CASSYSAGTNTGELFF
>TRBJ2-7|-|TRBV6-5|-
TGTGCCAGCGGGCAGGGGCTCTACGAGCAGTACTTC
CASGQGLYEQYF
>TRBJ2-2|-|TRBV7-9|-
TGTGCCAGCAGAGGGCCCGGGGGATCCAACACCGGGGAGCTGTTTTTT
CASRGPGGSNTGELFF
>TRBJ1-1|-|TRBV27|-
TGTGCCAGCAGTTCCTACGGCTTAGGAAACACTGAAGCTTTCTTT
CASSSYGLGNTEAFF
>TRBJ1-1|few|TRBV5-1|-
TGCGCCAGCAGCTTGTTTGGAGAGAACACTGAAGCTTTCTTT
CASSLFGENTEAFF
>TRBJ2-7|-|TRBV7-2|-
TGTGCCAGCAGCCAGAGCAAGGGGGGAGCGTCCTACGAGCAGTACTTC
CASSQSKGGASYEQYF
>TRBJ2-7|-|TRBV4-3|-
TGCGCCAGCAGCCAAGGTCTAGCCCCCCACGAGCAGTACTTC
CASSQGLAPHEQYF
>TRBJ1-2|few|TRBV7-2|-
TGTGCCAGCACCAGTCGGGGTAACTATGGCTACACCTTC
CASTSRGNYGYTF
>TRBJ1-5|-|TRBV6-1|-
TGTGCCAGCAGGGACGGTTTGAGGGGGATAAGCAATCAGCCCCAGCATTTT
CASRDGLRGISNQPQHF
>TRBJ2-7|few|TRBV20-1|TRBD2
TGCAGTGCTAGAGATCTAGCGGGAGGCTACTACGAGCAGTACTTC
CSARDLAGGYYEQYF
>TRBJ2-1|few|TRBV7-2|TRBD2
TGTGCCAGCCGGACTAGCGGGGACAATGAGCAGTTCTTC
CASRTSGDNEQFF
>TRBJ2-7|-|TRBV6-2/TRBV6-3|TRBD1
TGTGCCAGCAGTTACGGAGGGACAGGGGGCTACGAGCAGTACTTC
CASSYGGTGGYEQYF
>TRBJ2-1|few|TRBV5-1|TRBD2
TGCGCCAGCAGCTTGAGGGTAGCGGGAGGGCATGAGCAGTTCTTC
CASSLRVAGGHEQFF
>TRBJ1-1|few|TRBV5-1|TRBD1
TGCGCCAGCAGCTTGACAGCCACCGGGACAGGGGACACTGAAGCTTTCTTT
CASSLTATGTGDTEAFF
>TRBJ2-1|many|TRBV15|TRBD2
TGTGCCACCAGCACCCCAAAGGAGCGGGGGGGCCGTAATGAGCAGTTCTTC
CATSTPKERGGRNEQFF
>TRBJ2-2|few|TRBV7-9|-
TGTGCCAGCAGCCCAACTACACGACTGGGGGAGCTGTTTTTT
CASSPTTRLGELFF
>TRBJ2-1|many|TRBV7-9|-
TGTGCCAGCAGCTTTGGGGGTATCCGGGCCAATGAGCAGTTCTTC
CASSFGGIRANEQFF
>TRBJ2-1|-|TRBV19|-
TGTGCCAGTAGTATAGAGTACGGAGTCGTCGGGACCAATGAGCAGTTCTTC
CASSIEYGVVGTNEQFF
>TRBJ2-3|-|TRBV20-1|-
TGCAGTGCAGGGCCCGAGGGGTGGATCACAGATACGCAGTATTTT
CSAGPEGWITDTQYF
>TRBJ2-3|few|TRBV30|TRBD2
TGTGCCTGGAGTCCGGGAGGAGATACGCAGTATTTT
CAWSPGGDTQYF
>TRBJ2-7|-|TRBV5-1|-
TGCGCCAGCAGCTTAACTAGCCCCTACGAGCAGTACTTC
CASSLTSPYEQYF
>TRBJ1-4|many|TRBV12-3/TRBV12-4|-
TGTGCCAGCAGTTTCTTCGGCAGTGGTGAAAAACTGTTTTTT
CASSFFGSGEKLFF
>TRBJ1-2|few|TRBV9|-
TGTGCCAGCAGTCTCGACGGAGGTTCGTATGGCTACACCTTC
CASSLDGGSYGYTF